This T cell receptor beta chain was documented in a study of cytomegalovirus exposure and HLA in healthy donors. Comment on this clone: Its antigen remains unidentified.

The repertoire was sequenced with immunoSEQ multiplex PCR; TCRdb's copy has only in-frame clones and lacks some. This table holds about 280,000 clones, over 75% found once. Study-level points and caveats: It was 150 to 200 TCR beta chains that were listed as cytomegalovirus-associated. The authors confirmed in vitro that three CMV-associated chains were specific for CMV antigens. For most TCR sequences rarity was the rule, although some public TCRs occurred in many donors.

The germline V gene has CDR1 MNHEY and CDR2 SMNVEV (reference sequence). V was trimmed by 1 base and J by 1 base, leaving 22 bases between them. This CDR3 has 19 amino acids. The TCR was taken from a woman aged 18-30 years in good health and CMV-seronegative. Sequencing input: PBMCs. The chain links TRBV27 to TRBJ1-2; possible D gene TRBD1, 6 bases. As DNA, the CDR3 is TGTGCCAGCAGTTTATTGTTCACAGGGACCCACTCTTTTAACTATGGCTACACCTTC. Residues: CASSLLFTGTHSFNYGYTF.